These T cell receptor beta chains were read from a single sample in a study of T cells in localized non-small cell lung cancer. The method was immunoSEQ multiplex PCR; TCRdb's version includes in-frame clones alone and lacks a portion of them. The sample contains 25,000 to 35,000 clones, 91% of which appear only once. The material sequenced was PBMCs, taken before any cancer treatment. These TCRs come from a man aged 35 to 69 with stage II lung adenocarcinoma. Both conserved end residues are part of each CDR3. The D gene is left open where the match is weak. A row's size may be missing; if present it is once, few, many or a size class.

TRBJ2-5 . . TRBV9 12 TGTGCCAGCAGCGTAGTTGGAGAGACCCAGTACTTC CASSVVGETQYF
TRBJ2-1 . . TRBV10-3 15 TGTGCCATCAGTGGCAGCGAGAGCTCCTACAATGAGCAGTTCTTC CAISGSESSYNEQFF
TRBJ2-1 . . TRBV11-2 12 TGTGCCAGCAGCTGGGGGGACAATGAGCAGTTCTTC CASSWGDNEQFF
TRBJ1-1 . . TRBV10-3 14 TGTGCCATCGGAGGTGGGAGGGTTTCGACTGAAGCTTTCTTT CAIGGGRVSTEAFF
TRBJ2-2 . . TRBV9 14 TGTGCCAGCAGCTCTGCACCGAACACCGGGGAGCTGTTTTTT CASSSAPNTGELFF
TRBJ1-2 . TRBD1 TRBV28 15 TGTGCCAGCAGTTTTAGGGGGCGACGGGTATATGGCTACACCTTC CASSFRGRRVYGYTF
TRBJ2-7 . . TRBV11-1 14 TGTGCCAGCAGCTTAAAGGGACCTACCTACGAGCAGTACTTC CASSLKGPTYEQYF
TRBJ2-2 . TRBD2 TRBV9 16 TGTGCCAGCAGCCGAGTGGGGACTAGGAACACCGGGGAGCTGTTTTTT CASSRVGTRNTGELFF
TRBJ2-6 . . TRBV7-9 16 TGTGCCATCCAAATAAGGACGGTCTCTGGGGCCAACGTCCTGACTTTC CAIQIRTVSGANVLTF
TRBJ1-5 . . TRBV19 14 TGTGCCAGTAGTAGCGGGGACTGGGATCAGCCCCAGCATTTT CASSSGDWDQPQHF
TRBJ1-5 . TRBD1 TRBV6-5 15 TGTGCCAGCAGCCTCTTGGGACAGGGACATCAGCCCCAGCATTTT CASSLLGQGHQPQHF
TRBJ2-3 once . TRBV7-9 12 TGTGCCAGCAGCTTAGAAACTCATACGCAGTATTTT CASSLETHTQYF
TRBJ2-1 . . TRBV4-1 16 TGCGCCAGCAGCCAAGTGGGGCGAGCGGTAATGAATGAGCAGTTCTTC CASSQVGRAVMNEQFF
TRBJ2-1 . . TRBV9 14 TGTGCCAGCAGCGTAGCTGTGGGACGCAATGAGCAGTTCTTC CASSVAVGRNEQFF
TRBJ2-5 . TRBD1 TRBV28 15 TGTGCCAGCAGTACTGGACAGGGGGCTAGGGAGACCCAGTACTTC CASSTGQGARETQYF
TRBJ2-7 . TRBD1 TRBV30 16 TGTGCCTGGAGTGTAAGAAGACAGGGGGCCTCCTACGAGCAGTACTTC CAWSVRRQGASYEQYF
TRBJ2-5 . TRBD2 TRBV7-9 14 TGTGCCAGCAGTAAAGCGGGAGGGCCTGGAGAGCAGTACTTC CASSKAGGPGEQYF
TRBJ2-7 large . TRBV13 14 TGTGCCAGCAGCTTAGGACTAGTAGGTTACGAGCAGTACTTC CASSLGLVGYEQYF
TRBJ2-3 . . TRBV30 14 TGTGCCTGGAGTGTGGGGAGCCGCACAGATACGCAGTATTTT CAWSVGSRTDTQYF
TRBJ1-1 . . TRBV18 15 TGTGCCAGCTCACCTACCAACGGCTTGAACACTGAAGCTTTCTTT CASSPTNGLNTEAFF
TRBJ2-1 once . TRBV5-1 16 TGCGCCAGCAGCCCCTCGGCTATTGGACTGAACAATGAGCAGTTCTTC CASSPSAIGLNNEQFF
TRBJ2-5 . TRBD1 TRBV27 14 TGTGCCAGCAGTTTAGACAGGGGATGGGAGACCCAGTACTTC CASSLDRGWETQYF
TRBJ1-2 . . TRBV5-5 11 TGTGCCAGCAGCCAATCGGGCGGCTACACCTTC CASSQSGGYTF
TRBJ2-7 . . TRBV6-5 12 TGTGCCAGCCGAGCGGTCTCCTACGAGCAGTACTTC CASRAVSYEQYF
TRBJ2-5 . . TRBV29-1 13 TGCAGCGTCGGACAGCTGGGGAAAGAGACCCAGTACTTC CSVGQLGKETQYF
TRBJ2-7 . . TRBV28 13 TGTGCCAGCAGTTTAACTCGCCCCTACGAGCAGTACTTC CASSLTRPYEQYF
TRBJ1-4 . TRBD1 TRBV28 15 TGTGCCAGCACACCGGGACAGGGGGTTTTTGAAAAACTGTTTTTT CASTPGQGVFEKLFF
TRBJ2-1 . TRBD2 TRBV14 16 TGTGCCAGCAGCCAAGATCTGTCGGGAGGGGGGAATGAGCAGTTCTTC CASSQDLSGGGNEQFF
TRBJ2-7 . . TRBV7-2 12 TGTGCCAGCAGCCCTCAGACCCACGAGCAGTACTTC CASSPQTHEQYF
TRBJ2-2 . . TRBV27 14 TGTGCCAGCAGTTTGCAGGGGGGTGCCGGGGAGCTGTTTTTT CASSLQGGAGELFF
TRBJ2-5 . TRBD1 TRBV5-4 14 TGTGCCAGCAGCGGTGGGACAGCCCAAGAGACCCAGTACTTC CASSGGTAQETQYF
TRBJ1-3 . TRBD1 TRBV28 18 TGTGGCGTGGGAGGGGGGACAGGGGGTGAGATTGCCCGGAACCACATATATTTT CGVGGGTGGEIARNHIYF
TRBJ2-1 . TRBD2 TRBV19 17 TGTGCCAGTTGTACTAGCGGGACCTCTCTCTCCTACAATGAGCAGTTCTTC CASCTSGTSLSYNEQFF
TRBJ1-4 . . TRBV6-1 16 TGTGCCAGCAGTGAGACCGGGACAATCCATAATGAAAAACTGTTTTTT CASSETGTIHNEKLFF
TRBJ1-1 . . TRBV11-2 16 TGTGCCAGCAGCTCTTTTACTGGGCCTCGAGGGTCTGAAGCTTTCTTT CASSSFTGPRGSEAFF
TRBJ2-1 . . TRBV20-1 11 TGCAGTGCTAGATCGACCGAACAGCAGTTCTTC CSARSTEQQFF
TRBJ2-1 . . TRBV28 13 TGTGCCAGCAGCCTGGGACAAGCGGATGAGCAGTTCTTC CASSLGQADEQFF
TRBJ2-1 . . TRBV9 12 TGTGCCAGCAGCGCCGGGAGAGGTGAGCAGTTCTTC CASSAGRGEQFF
TRBJ2-6 . . TRBV9 17 TGTGCCAGCAGCGTAGTTAGGGGCAGCTCTGGGGCCAACGTCCTGACTTTC CASSVVRGSSGANVLTF
TRBJ1-1 . . TRBV2 14 TGTGCCAGCACCTCCCCTCGACAAACACCTGAAGCTTTCTTT CASTSPRQTPEAFF
TRBJ2-3 . . TRBV4-1 13 TGCGCCAGCAGCCCTCTAATGACAGATACGCAGTATTTT CASSPLMTDTQYF